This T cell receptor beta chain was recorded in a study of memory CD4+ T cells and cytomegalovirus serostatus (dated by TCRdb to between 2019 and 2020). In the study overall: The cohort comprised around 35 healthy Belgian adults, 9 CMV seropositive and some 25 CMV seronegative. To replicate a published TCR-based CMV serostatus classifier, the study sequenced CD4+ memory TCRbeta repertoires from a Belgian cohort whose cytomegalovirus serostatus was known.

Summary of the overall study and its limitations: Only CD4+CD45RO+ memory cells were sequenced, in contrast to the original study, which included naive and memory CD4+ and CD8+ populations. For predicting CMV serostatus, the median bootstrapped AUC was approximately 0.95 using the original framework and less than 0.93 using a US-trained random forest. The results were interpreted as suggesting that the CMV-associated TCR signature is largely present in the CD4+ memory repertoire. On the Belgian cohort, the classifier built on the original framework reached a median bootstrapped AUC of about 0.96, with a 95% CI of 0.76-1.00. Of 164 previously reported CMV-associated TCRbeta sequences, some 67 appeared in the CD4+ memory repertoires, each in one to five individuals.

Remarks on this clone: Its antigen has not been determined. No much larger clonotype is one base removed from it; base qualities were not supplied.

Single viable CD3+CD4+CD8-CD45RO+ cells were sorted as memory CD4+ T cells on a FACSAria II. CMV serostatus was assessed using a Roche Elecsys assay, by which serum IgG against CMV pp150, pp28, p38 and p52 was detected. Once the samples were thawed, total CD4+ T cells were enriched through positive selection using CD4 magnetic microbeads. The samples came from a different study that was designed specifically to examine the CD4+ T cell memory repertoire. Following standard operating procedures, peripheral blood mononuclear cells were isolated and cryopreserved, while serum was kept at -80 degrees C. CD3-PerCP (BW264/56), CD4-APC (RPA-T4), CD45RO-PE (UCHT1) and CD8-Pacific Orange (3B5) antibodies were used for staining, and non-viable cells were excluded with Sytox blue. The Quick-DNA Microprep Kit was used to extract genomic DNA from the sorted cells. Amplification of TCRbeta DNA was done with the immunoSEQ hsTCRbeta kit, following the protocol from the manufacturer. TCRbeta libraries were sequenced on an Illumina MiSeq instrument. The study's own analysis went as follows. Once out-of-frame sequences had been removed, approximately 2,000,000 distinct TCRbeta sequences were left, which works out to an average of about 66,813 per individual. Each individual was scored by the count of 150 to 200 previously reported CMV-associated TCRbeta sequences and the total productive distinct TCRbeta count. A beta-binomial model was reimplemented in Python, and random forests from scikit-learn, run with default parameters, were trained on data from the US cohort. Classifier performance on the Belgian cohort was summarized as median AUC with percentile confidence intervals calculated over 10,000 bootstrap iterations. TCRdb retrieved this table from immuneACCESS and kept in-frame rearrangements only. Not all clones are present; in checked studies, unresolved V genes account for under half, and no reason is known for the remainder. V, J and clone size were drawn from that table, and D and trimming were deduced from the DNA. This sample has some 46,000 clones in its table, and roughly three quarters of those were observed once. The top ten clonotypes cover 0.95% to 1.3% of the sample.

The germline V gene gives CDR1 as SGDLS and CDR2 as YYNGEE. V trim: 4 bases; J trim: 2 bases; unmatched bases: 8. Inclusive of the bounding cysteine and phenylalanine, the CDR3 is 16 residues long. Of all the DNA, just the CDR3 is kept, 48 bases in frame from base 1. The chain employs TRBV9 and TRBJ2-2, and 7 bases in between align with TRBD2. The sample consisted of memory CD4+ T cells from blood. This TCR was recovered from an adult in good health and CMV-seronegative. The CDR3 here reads CASSPRETPNTGELFF. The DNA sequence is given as TGTGCCAGCAGCCCGCGGGAGACCCCTAACACCGGGGAGCTGTTTTTT. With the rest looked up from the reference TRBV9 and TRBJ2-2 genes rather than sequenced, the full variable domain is DSGVTQTPKHLITATGQRVTLRCSPRSGDLSVYWYQQSLDQGLQFLIQYYNGEERAKGNILERFSAQQFPDLHSELNLSSLELGDSALYFCASSPRETPNTGELFFGEGSRLTVL.